This TCR gamma chain is drawn from a study of Vδ1+ human thymocytes. Overall study results and limits: Unlike peripheral blood Vdelta1+ controls, thymic delta-chain sequences included 20% to 25% Vdelta2 and few Vdelta3. Donors shared many TRG clonotypes but few TRD clonotypes. Highly polyclonal TRG and TRD repertoires with Gaussian CDR3 length distributions appeared in thymus.

The table lists this clone with a few counts. Its antigen is undetermined. A single base separates this from a much larger clone, so it may be a read error. Other DNA sequences in the same sample also yield this CDR3. The CDR3 covers 13 residues. V gave up 1 base and J gave up 5 bases; unmatched junction bases: 5. CDR1 GITISATS and CDR2 ISYDGTV come from the germline V gene (reference sequence). Alphabeta T cells were depleted, then CD3+ Vdelta1+ Vdelta2- thymocytes were FACS-sorted. The template was reverse-transcribed extracted RNA. Pooled V-gene forward primers with one constant-region reverse primer generated the CDR3 amplicons by multiplex PCR. TCRdb reran clone calling via CATT on the multiplex PCR reads. The sample lists about 36,000 gamma-chain clones, roughly 21% occurring once.

The receptor comes from a girl under three years old who had congenital heart surgery. The material sequenced was Vdelta1+ gamma-delta thymocytes from the thymus. Sample subset: FACS-sorted CD3+ TCRalphabeta- TCRVdelta1+ TCRVdelta2- thymocytes. The chain couples TRGV9 to TRGJ1 or TRGJ2. The DNA for the CDR3 is TGTGCCTTGTGGGAGGTCCGGGATTATAAGAAACTCTTT. Protein product: CALWEVRDYKKLF.